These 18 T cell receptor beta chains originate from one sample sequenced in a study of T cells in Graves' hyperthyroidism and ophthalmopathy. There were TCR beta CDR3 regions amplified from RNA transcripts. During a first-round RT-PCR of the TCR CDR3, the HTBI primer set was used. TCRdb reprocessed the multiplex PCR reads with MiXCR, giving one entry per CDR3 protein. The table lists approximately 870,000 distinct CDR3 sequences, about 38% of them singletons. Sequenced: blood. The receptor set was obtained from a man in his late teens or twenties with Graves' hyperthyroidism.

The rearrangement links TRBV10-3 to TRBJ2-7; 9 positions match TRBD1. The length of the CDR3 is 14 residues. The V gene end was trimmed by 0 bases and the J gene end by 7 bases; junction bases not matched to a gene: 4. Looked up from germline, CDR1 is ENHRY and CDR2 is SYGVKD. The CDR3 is CAISESGTGKEQYF. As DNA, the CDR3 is TGTGCCATCAGTGAGTCCGGGACAGGGAAGGAGCAGTACTTC.

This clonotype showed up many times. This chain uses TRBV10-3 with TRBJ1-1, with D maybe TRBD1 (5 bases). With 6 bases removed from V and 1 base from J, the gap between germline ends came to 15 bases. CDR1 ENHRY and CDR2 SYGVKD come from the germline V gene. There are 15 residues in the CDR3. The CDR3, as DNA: TGTGCCATCAGGGACATAGACGGAACGAACACTGAAGCTTTCTTT. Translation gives CAIRDIDGTNTEAFF.

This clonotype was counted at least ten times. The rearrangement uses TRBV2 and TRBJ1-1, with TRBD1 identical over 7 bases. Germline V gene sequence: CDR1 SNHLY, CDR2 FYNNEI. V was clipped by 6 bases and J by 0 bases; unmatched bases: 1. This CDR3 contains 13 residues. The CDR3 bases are TGTGCCAGCAGGGGACAGCTGAACACTGAAGCTTTCTTT. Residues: CASRGQLNTEAFF.

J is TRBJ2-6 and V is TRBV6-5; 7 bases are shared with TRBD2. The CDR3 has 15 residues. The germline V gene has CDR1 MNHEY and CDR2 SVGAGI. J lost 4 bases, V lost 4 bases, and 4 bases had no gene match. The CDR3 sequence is CASSFGGGGANVLTF. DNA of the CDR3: TGTGCCAGCAGTTTCGGGGGAGGGGGGGCCAACGTCCTGACTTTC.

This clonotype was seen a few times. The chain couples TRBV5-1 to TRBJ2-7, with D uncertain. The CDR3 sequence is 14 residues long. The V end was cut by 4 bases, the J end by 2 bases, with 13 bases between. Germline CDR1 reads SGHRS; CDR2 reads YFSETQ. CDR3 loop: CASSPAARPYEQYF. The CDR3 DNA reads TGCGCCAGCAGCCCCGCGGCTCGACCCTACGAGCAGTACTTC.

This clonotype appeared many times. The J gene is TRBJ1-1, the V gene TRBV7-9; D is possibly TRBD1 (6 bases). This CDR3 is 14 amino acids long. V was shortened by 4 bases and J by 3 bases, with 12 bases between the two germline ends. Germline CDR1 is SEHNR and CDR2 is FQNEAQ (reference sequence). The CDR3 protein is CASSSHRVDTEAFF. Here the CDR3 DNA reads TGTGCCAGCAGCTCCCACAGGGTAGACACTGAAGCTTTCTTT.

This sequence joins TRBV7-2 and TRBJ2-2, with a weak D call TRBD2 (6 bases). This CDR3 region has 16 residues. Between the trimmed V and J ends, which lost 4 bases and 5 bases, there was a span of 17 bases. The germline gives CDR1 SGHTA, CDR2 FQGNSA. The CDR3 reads CASSSVAGSSTGELFF. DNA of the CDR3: TGTGCCAGCAGCTCAGTCGCGGGATCATCTACCGGGGAGCTGTTTTTT.

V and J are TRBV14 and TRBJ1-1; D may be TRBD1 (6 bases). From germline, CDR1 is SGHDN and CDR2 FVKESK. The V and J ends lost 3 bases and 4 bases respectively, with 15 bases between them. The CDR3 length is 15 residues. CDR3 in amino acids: CASSQLQGGITEAFF. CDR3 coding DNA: TGTGCCAGCAGCCAGCTACAGGGTGGGATCACTGAAGCTTTCTTT. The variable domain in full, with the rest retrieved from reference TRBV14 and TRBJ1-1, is EAGVTQFPSHSVIEKGQTVTLRCDPISGHDNLYWYRRVMGKEIKFLLHFVKESKQDESGMPNNRFLAERTGGTYSTLKVQPAELEDSGVYFCASSQLQGGITEAFFGQGTRLTVV.

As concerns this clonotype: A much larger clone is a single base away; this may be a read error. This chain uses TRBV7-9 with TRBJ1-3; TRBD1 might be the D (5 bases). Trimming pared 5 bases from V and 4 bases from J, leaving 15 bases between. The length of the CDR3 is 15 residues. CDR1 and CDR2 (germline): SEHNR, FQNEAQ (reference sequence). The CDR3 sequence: CASSPTGAAGNTIYF. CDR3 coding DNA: TGTGCCAGCAGCCCAACCGGGGCAGCAGGAAACACCATATATTTT.

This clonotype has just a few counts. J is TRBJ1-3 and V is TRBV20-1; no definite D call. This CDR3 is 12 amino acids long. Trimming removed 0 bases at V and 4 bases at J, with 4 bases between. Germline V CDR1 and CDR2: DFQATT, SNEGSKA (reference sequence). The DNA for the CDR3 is TGCAGTGCTAGAGATGAAGGAAACACCATATATTTT. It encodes CSARDEGNTIYF.

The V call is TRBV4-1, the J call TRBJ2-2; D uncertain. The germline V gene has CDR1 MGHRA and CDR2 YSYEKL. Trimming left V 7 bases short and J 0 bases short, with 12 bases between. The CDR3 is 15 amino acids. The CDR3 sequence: CASTRHVANTGELFF. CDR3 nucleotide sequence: TGCGCCAGCACACGACACGTCGCGAACACCGGGGAGCTGTTTTTT.

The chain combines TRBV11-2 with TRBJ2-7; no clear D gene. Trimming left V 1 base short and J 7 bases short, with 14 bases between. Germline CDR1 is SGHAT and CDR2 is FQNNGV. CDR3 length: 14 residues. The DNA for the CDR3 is TGTGCCAGCAGCTTAGCGGGCAGTTACAATGAGCAGTACTTC. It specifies CASSLAGSYNEQYF.

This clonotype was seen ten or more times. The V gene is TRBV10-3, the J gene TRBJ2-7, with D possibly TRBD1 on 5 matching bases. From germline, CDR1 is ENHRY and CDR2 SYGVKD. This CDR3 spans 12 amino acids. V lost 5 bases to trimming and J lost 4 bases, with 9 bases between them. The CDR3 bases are TGTGCCATCAGTACGGACACTTACGAGCAGTACTTC. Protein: CAISTDTYEQYF.

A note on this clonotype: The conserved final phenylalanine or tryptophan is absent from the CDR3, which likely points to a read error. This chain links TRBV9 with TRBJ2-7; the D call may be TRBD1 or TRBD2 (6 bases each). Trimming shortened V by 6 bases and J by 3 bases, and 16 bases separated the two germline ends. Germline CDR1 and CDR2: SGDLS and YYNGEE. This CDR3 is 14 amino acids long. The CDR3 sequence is CASTPPGANYEQYI. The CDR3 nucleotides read TGTGCCAGCACCCCCCCGGGGGCAAACTACGAGCAGTACATC.

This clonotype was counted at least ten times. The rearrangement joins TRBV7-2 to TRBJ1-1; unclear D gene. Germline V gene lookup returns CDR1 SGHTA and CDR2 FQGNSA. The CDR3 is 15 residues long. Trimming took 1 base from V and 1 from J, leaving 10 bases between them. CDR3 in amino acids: CASSLVHPKNTEAFF. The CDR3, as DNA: TGTGCCAGCAGCTTAGTCCATCCGAAGAACACTGAAGCTTTCTTT.

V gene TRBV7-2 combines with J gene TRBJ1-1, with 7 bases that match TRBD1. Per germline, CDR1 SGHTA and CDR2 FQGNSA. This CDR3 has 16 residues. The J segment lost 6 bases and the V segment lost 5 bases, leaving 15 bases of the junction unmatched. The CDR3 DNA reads TGTGCCAGCAGCCAACCGTACCCCGACAGGGACGCTGAAGCTTTCTTT. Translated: CASSQPYPDRDAEAFF.

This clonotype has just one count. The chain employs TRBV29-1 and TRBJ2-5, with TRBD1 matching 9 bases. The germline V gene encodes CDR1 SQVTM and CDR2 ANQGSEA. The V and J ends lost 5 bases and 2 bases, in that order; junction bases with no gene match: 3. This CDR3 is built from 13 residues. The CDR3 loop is CSVSGTGQETQYF. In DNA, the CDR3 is TGCAGCGTTTCCGGGACAGGGCAAGAGACCCAGTACTTC.

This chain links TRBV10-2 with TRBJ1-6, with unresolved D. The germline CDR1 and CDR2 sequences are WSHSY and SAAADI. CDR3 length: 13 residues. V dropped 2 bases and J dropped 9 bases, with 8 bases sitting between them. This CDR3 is CASSELSGSPLHF. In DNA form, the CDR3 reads TGCGCCAGCAGTGAGCTATCCGGTTCACCCCTCCACTTT.